The clone carrying this T cell receptor beta chain was seen more than once but under ten times. With a much larger clone just one base away, this may be a read error. This sample was included in a study of Graves' ophthalmopathy and Graves' hyperthyroidism. The CDR3 sequence is 12 residues long. Germline assignment: CDR1 SQVTM and CDR2 ANQGSEA. Trimming took off 3 bases at V and 3 bases at J, with 8 bases between the two ends. Physicians reached a diagnosis by relying on clinical symptoms, serum thyroxine, TRAb, thyroid ultrasound and orbital computed tomography. For repertoire sequencing, the TCR beta CDR3 regions were amplified from RNA transcripts. An opening RT-PCR round employed HTBI primers and preceded a second-round multiplex PCR. In TCRdb, the multiplex PCR reads were re-called with MiXCR into one record per CDR3 protein. The table records almost 750,000 distinct CDR3 sequences, roughly 40% of them present only once.

This chain uses TRBV29-1 with TRBJ1-1; D not certain. Specimen: peripheral blood. This clonotype originated in an adult man with Graves' ophthalmopathy. CDR3: CSVEGTDTEAFF. For the CDR3, the DNA is TGCAGCGTTGAGGGTACGGACACTGAAGCTTTCTTT.